The rows below give T cell receptor beta chains drawn from one sample of a study of blood T cell repertoires in COVID-19. Clones were read by immunoSEQ multiplex PCR, and TCRdb kept only the in-frame ones, dropping some. The data show fewer than 250,000 clones, with roughly 86% seen just once and about 12% held by the top ten. Sequencing input: peripheral blood. The receptors were sampled from a middle-aged woman with acute or convalescent COVID-19. Both conserved end residues are part of each CDR3. The D gene is left open where the match is weak. Some rows have no size entry. The others give once, few or many, or a class for an expanded clone.

j_call clone_size d_call v_call cdr3_aa cdr3_nt
TRBJ2-4 . TRBD1 TRBV4-3 CASSHHLPTGDAKNIQYF TGCGCCAGCAGCCACCACCTCCCCACAGGGGACGCCAAAAACATTCAGTACTTC
TRBJ1-5 . . TRBV6-2/TRBV6-3 CASSYLEGGGQPQHF TGTGCCAGCAGTTATTTAGAGGGAGGGGGACAGCCCCAGCATTTT
TRBJ2-2 . . TRBV3-1/TRBV3-2 CASSSGQLGTGELFF TGTGCCAGCAGCTCTGGACAGTTGGGAACCGGGGAGCTGTTTTTT
TRBJ1-1 once TRBD1 TRBV6-5 CASSGGQGNTEAFF TGTGCCAGCAGCGGGGGACAGGGGAACACTGAAGCTTTCTTT
TRBJ2-3 . . TRBV2 CASSEAQGTLDTQYF TGTGCCAGCAGTGAGGCCCAGGGTACCCTAGATACGCAGTATTTT
TRBJ1-2 . TRBD1 TRBV5-1 CASSPIDRVYGYTF TGCGCCAGCAGCCCGATCGACAGGGTCTATGGCTACACCTTC
TRBJ1-2 . . TRBV18 CASSRDFSFYTF TGTGCCAGCTCCCGGGATTTCTCCTTCTACACCTTC
TRBJ1-3 few TRBD1 TRBV3-1/TRBV3-2 CASSQTPGQLFYTIYF TGTGCCAGCAGTCAAACCCCGGGACAGCTTTTTTACACCATATATTTT
TRBJ1-3 . . TRBV19 CASSPTGSGNTIYF TGTGCCAGTAGCCCGACAGGCTCTGGAAACACCATATATTTT
TRBJ1-4 . . TRBV6-6 CASSYTGSLDEKLFF TGTGCCAGCAGTTACACAGGATCCTTAGATGAAAAACTGTTTTTT
TRBJ2-1 . . TRBV4-3 CASSQSRQGPYNEQFF TGCGCCAGCAGCCAATCAAGGCAGGGCCCTTACAATGAGCAGTTCTTC
TRBJ2-1 . . TRBV19 CASSFGTGEQFF TGTGCCAGTAGTTTTGGAACGGGTGAGCAGTTCTTC
TRBJ1-5 . . TRBV10-1 CASSVAGNQPQHF TGCGCCAGCAGTGTAGCAGGGAATCAGCCCCAGCATTTT
TRBJ2-1 . TRBD2 TRBV4-2 CASSQVSGNNEQFF TGTGCCAGCAGCCAAGTCAGCGGGAACAATGAGCAGTTCTTC
TRBJ1-3 . TRBD1 TRBV7-2 CASSLGGQGSTIYF TGTGCCAGCAGCTTAGGGGGACAGGGGAGCACCATATATTTT
TRBJ2-7 . TRBD2 TRBV6-2/TRBV6-3 CASSPMGGGDGREQYF TGTGCCAGCAGCCCTATGGGCGGGGGGGACGGCCGGGAGCAGTACTTC
TRBJ2-5 many TRBD1 TRBV6-5 CASSLDRGRKETQYF TGTGCCAGCAGCCTCGACAGGGGGCGAAAAGAGACCCAGTACTTC
TRBJ2-1 . . TRBV7-2 CASSDYFNEQFF TGTGCCAGCAGCGACTACTTCAATGAGCAGTTCTTC
TRBJ2-3 . . TRBV12-2 CASRFKREAGTDTQYF TGTGCAAGTCGCTTTAAGCGGGAGGCGGGGACAGATACGCAGTATTTT
TRBJ2-7 . TRBD1 TRBV19 CASSARRDRAYEQYF TGTGCCAGTAGTGCGAGACGGGACAGGGCCTACGAGCAGTACTTC
TRBJ2-3 . TRBD1 TRBV15 CATSRVVNRGWGDTQYF TGTGCCACCAGCAGAGTTGTTAACAGGGGCTGGGGAGATACGCAGTATTTT
TRBJ2-5 . TRBD1 TRBV3-1/TRBV3-2 CASSQVWQGEETQYF TGTGCCAGCAGCCAAGTATGGCAGGGGGAAGAGACCCAGTACTTC
TRBJ2-7 . . TRBV18 CASSPGPNEQYF TGTGCCAGCTCACCGGGCCCGAACGAGCAGTACTTC
TRBJ1-2 . TRBD1 TRBV2 CASIRQGGYGYTF TGTGCCAGCATACGACAGGGAGGCTATGGCTACACCTTC
TRBJ1-2 . . TRBV29-1 CSAQPDSDYGYTF TGCAGCGCCCAACCGGACAGCGATTATGGCTACACCTTC
TRBJ2-2 . TRBD1 TRBV9 CASSGDRDLSGTGELFF TGTGCCAGCAGCGGGGACAGGGATTTATCGGGAACCGGGGAGCTGTTTTTT
TRBJ1-1 . . TRBV11-2 CASSPNWATEAFF TGTGCCAGCAGCCCTAACTGGGCCACTGAAGCTTTCTTT
TRBJ2-7 . . TRBV6-5 CASSYKDSLTYEQYF TGTGCCAGCAGTTACAAAGACAGTTTGACCTACGAGCAGTACTTC